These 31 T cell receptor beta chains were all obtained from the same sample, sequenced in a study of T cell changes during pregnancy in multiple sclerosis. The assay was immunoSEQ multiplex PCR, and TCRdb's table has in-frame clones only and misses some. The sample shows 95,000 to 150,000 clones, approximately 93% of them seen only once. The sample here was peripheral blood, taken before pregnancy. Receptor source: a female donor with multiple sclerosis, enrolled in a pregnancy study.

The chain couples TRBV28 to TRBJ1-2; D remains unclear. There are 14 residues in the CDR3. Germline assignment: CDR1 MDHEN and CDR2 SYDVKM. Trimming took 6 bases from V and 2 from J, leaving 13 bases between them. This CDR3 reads CASRPMGPNYGYTF. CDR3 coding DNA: TGTGCCAGCAGGCCCATGGGCCCCAACTATGGCTACACCTTC.

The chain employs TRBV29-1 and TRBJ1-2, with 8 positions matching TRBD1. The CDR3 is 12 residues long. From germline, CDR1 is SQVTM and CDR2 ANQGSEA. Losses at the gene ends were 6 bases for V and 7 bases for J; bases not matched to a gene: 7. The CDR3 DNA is TGCAGCGTCCCGACAGGGGTCGGTGGCTACACCTTC. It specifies CSVPTGVGGYTF.

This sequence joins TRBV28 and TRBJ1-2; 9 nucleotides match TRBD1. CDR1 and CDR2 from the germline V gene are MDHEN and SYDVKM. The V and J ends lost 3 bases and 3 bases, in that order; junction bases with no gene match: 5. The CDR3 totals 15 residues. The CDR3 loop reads CASSFTGTGYYGYTF. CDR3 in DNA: TGTGCCAGCAGTTTCACCGGGACAGGGTACTATGGCTACACCTTC.

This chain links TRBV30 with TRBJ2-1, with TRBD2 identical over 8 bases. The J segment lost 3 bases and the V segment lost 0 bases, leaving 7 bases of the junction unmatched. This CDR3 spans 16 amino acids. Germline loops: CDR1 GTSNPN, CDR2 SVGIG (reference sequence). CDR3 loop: CAWSVRIAGHYNEQFF. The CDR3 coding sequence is TGTGCCTGGAGTGTTAGGATAGCGGGGCACTACAATGAGCAGTTCTTC.

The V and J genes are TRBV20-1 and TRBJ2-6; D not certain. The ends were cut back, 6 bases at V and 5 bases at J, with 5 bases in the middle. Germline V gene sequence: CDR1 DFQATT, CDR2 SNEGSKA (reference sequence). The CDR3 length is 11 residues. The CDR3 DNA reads TGCAGTGCCGAGCGGGCCAACGTCCTGACTTTC. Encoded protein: CSAERANVLTF.

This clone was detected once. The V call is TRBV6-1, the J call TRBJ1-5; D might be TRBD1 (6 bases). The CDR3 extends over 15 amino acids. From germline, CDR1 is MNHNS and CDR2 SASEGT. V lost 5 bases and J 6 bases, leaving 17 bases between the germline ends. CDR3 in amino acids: CASSQRVGAGQPQHF. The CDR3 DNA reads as TGTGCCAGCAGTCAAAGGGTGGGGGCAGGTCAGCCCCAGCATTTT.

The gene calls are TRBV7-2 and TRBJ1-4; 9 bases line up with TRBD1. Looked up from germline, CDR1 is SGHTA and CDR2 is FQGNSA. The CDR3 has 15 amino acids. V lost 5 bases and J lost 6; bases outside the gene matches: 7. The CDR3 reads CASSATGGKDEKLFF. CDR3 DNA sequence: TGTGCCAGCAGCGCGACAGGGGGGAAGGATGAAAAACTGTTTTTT.

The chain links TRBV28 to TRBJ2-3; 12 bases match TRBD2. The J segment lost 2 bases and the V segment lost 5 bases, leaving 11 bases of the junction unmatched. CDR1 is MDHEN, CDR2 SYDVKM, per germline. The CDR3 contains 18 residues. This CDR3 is CASSTLTGLAGPTDTQYF. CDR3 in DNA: TGTGCCAGCAGTACCCTTACGGGACTAGCGGGTCCCACAGATACGCAGTATTTT.

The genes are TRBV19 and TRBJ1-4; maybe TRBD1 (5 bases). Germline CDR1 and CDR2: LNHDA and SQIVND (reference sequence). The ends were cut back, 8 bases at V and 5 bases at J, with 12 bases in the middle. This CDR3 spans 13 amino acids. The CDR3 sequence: CASARQYNEKLFF. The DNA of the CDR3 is TGTGCCAGTGCTCGACAGTACAATGAAAAACTGTTTTTT.

CDR3 in DNA: TGTGCCAGCTCACCACCGGTCGCGGGGGTTGACACCGGGGAGCTGTTTTTT. Translating gives CASSPPVAGVDTGELFF. The genes are TRBV18 and TRBJ2-2; 7 bases are shared with TRBD2. The germline V gene has CDR1 KGHSH and CDR2 LQKENI. The CDR3 runs to 17 residues. The junction had 7 bases not matched to a gene; V was cut back by 0 bases and J by 3 bases.

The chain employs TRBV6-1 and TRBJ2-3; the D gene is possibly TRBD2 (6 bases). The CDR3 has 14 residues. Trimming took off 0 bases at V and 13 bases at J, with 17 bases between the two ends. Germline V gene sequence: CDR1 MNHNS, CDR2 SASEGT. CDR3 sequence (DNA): TGTGCCAGCAGTGAAGCACGAAGGGGACTCCGTGAGTATTTT. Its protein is CASSEARRGLREYF.

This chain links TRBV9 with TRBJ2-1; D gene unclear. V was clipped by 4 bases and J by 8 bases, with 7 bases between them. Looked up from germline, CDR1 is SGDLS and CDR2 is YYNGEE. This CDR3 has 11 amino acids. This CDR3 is CASSLRDEQFF. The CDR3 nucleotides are TGTGCCAGCAGCCTCCGAGATGAGCAGTTCTTC.

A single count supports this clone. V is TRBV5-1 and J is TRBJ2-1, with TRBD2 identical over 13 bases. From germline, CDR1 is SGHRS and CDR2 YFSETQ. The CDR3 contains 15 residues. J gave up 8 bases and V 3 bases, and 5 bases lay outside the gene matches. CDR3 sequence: CASSSGLAGLYEQFF. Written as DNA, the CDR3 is TGCGCCAGCAGCTCGGGACTAGCGGGATTATATGAGCAGTTCTTC.

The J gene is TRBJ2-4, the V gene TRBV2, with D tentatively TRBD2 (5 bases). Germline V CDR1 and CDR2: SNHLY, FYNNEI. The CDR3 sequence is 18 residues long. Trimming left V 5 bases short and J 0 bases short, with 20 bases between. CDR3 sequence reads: CASSSNERTRVAKNIQYF. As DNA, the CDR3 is TGTGCCAGCAGTTCCAACGAGCGGACGCGCGTAGCCAAAAACATTCAGTACTTC.

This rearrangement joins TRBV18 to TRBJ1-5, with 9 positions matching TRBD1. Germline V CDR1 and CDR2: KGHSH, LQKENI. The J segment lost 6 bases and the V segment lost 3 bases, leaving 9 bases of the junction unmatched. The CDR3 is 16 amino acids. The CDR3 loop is CASSPRDREMGQPQHF. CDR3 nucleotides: TGTGCCAGCTCACCGAGGGACAGGGAGATGGGTCAGCCCCAGCATTTT.

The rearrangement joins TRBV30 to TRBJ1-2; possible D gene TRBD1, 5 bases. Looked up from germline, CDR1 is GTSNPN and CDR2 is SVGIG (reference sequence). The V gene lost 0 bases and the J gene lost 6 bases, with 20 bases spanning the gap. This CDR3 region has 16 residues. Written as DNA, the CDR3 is TGTGCCTGGAGTGTAGCAAGGGTAGCCGGGGGGAATGGCTACACCTTC. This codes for CAWSVARVAGGNGYTF.

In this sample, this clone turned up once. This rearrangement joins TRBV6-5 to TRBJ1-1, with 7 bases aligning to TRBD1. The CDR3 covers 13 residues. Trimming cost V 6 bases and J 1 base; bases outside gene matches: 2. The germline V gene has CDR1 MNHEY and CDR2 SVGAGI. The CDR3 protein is CASRTGPNTEAFF. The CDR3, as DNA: TGTGCCAGCAGGACAGGGCCGAACACTGAAGCTTTCTTT.

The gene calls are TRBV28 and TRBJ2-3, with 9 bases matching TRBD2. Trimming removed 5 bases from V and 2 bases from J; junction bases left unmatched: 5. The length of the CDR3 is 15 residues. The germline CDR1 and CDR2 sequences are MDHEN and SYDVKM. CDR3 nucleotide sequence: TGTGCCAGCAGTATCGGACTAGCGAACACAGATACGCAGTATTTT. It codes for CASSIGLANTDTQYF. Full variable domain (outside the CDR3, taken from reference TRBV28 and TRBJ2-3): DVKVTQSSRYLVKRTGEKVFLECVQDMDHENMFWYRQDPGLGLRLIYFSYDVKMKEKGDIPEGYSVSREKKERFSLILESASTNQTSMYLCASSIGLANTDTQYFGPGTRLTVL.

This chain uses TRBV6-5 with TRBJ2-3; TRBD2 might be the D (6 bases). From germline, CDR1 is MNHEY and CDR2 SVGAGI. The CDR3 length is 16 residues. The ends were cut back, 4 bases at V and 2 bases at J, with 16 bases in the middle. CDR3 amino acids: CASSSTGGPATDTQYF. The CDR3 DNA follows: TGTGCCAGCAGTTCCACCGGGGGACCTGCCACAGATACGCAGTATTTT.

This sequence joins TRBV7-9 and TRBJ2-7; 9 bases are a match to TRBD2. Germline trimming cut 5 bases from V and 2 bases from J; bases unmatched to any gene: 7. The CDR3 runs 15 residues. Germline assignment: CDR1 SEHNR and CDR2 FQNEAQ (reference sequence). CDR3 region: CASSRSGGLAYEQYF. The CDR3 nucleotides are TGTGCCAGCAGCAGAAGCGGGGGGCTCGCCTACGAGCAGTACTTC.

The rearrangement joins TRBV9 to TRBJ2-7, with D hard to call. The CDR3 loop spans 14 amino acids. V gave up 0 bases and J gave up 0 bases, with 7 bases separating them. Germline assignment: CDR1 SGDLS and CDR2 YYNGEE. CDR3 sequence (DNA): TGTGCCAGCAGCGTAGGCGACATCTCCTACGAGCAGTACTTC. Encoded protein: CASSVGDISYEQYF.

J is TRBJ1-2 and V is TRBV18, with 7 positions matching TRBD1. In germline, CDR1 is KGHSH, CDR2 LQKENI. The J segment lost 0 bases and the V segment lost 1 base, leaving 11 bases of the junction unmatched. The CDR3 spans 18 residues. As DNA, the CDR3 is TGTGCCAGCTCACCACTCGGGGACAGCTTAGTGGCTAACTATGGCTACACCTTC. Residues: CASSPLGDSLVANYGYTF.

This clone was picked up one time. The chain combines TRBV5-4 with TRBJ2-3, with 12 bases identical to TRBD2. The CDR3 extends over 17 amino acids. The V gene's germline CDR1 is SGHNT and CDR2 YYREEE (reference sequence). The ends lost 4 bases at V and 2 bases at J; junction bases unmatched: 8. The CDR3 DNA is TGTGCCAGCAGCCGCCTACTAGCGGGGGGCATCACAGATACGCAGTATTTT. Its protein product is CASSRLLAGGITDTQYF.

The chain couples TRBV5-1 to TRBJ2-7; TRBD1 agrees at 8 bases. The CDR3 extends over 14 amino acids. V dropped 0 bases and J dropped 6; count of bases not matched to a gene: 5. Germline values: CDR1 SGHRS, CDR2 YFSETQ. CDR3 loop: CASSLEARGREQYF. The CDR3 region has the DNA TGCGCCAGCAGCTTGGAAGCCAGGGGGCGCGAGCAGTACTTC.

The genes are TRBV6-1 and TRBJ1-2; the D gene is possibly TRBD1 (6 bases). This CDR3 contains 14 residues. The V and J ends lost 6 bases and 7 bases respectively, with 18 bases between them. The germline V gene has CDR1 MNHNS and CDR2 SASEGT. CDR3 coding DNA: TGTGCCAGCAGCTTGAAGACAGGATCCTTTGGCTACACCTTC. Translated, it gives CASSLKTGSFGYTF.

The CDR3 DNA reads as TGCGCCAGCAGCCAAATTTCTACAGACAGAGTCTATGGCTACACCTTC. It translates to CASSQISTDRVYGYTF. The chain uses TRBV4-1 and TRBJ1-2; D is possibly TRBD1 (5 bases). This CDR3 has 16 amino acids. The germline V gene encodes CDR1 MGHRA and CDR2 YSYEKL. The V gene lost 2 bases and the J gene lost 4 bases, with 17 bases spanning the gap.

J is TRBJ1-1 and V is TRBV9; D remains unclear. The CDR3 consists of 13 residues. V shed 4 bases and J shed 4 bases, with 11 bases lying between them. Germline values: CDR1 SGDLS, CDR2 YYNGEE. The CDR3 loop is CASSFGGLTEAFF. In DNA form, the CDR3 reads TGTGCCAGCAGCTTCGGAGGACTCACTGAAGCTTTCTTT.

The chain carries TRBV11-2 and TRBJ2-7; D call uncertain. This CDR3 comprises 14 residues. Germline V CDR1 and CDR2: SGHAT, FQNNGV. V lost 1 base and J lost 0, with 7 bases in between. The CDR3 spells CASSLVRSSYEQYF. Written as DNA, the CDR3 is TGTGCCAGCAGCTTAGTCAGATCCTCCTACGAGCAGTACTTC. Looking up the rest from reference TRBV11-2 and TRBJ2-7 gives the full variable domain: EAGVAQSPRYKIIEKRQSVAFWCNPISGHATLYWYQQILGQGPKLLIQFQNNGVVDDSQLPKDRFSAERLKGVDSTLKIQPAKLEDSAVYLCASSLVRSSYEQYFGPGTRLTVT.

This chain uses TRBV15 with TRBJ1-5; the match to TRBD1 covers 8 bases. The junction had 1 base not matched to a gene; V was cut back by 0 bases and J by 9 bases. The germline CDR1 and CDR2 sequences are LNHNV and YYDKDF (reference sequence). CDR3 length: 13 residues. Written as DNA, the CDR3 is TGTGCCACCAGCAGAGACGGACAGGGGCCCCAGCATTTT. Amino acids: CATSRDGQGPQHF.

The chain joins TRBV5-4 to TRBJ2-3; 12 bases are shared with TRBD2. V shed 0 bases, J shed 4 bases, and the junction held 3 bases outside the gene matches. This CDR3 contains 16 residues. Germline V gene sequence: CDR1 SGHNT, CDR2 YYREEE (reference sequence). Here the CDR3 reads CASSLVASGRADTQYF. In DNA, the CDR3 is TGTGCCAGCAGCTTGGTGGCTAGCGGGAGGGCAGATACGCAGTATTTT.

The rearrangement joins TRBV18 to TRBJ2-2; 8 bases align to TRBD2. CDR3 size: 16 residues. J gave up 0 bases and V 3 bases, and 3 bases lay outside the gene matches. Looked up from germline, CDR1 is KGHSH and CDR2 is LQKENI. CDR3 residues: CASSPSAGANTGELFF. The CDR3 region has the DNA TGTGCCAGCTCACCCTCAGCGGGAGCGAACACCGGGGAGCTGTTTTTT.